In its sample, the clone carrying this T cell receptor (beta chain) was seen a few times. Its matching antigen is unknown. Unique molecular identifiers were built into the TCRbeta library. Via MiXCR, TCRdb re-called the PCR reads, giving one row per CDR3 protein. The data show fewer than 1 million distinct CDR3 sequences, with 16% seen just once and roughly 4.8% held by the top ten. Trimming took 2 bases from V and 0 from J, leaving 16 bases between them. This CDR3 is 17 amino acids long. The sample comes from a study of T-cell reconstitution after alpha-beta-depleted transplantation in children. Findings of the study overall: In patients about two months after transplant, alpha-beta T cells reportedly arose from several hundred expanded graft clones. The high TCRbeta diversity at day 60 in some patients came from surviving recipient T cells and thymic progenitors. Newly made T cells mostly supplied T-cell counts and diversity one year after transplant.

The TCR comes from a male patient younger than 18 who had a stem cell transplant for acute lymphoblastic leukemia, so the T cells may come from the graft donor. Sample: PBMCs, mostly from graft donor cells, taken 360 days after TCRalphabeta/CD19-depleted stem cell transplant. This chain connects TRBV12-3 or TRBV12-4 to TRBJ2-5, with a tentative D call TRBD2 (6 bases). The chain's CDR3 is CASSLLLGRGNQETQYF. DNA for the CDR3: TGTGCCAGCAGTTTATTGCTCGGGAGAGGGAACCAAGAGACCCAGTACTTC.